This TCR beta chain is from a study of T cell changes during pregnancy in multiple sclerosis. Here immunoSEQ multiplex PCR was the method, and the copy in TCRdb shows in-frame clones only, minus some. This sample has approximately 24,000 clones, with roughly 86% found just once. The table lists this clone with a few counts. Sequencing used CD4+ T cells from peripheral blood mononuclear cells, obtained in the second trimester of pregnancy. The receptor comes from a female donor in good health, enrolled as a control in a pregnancy study.

CDR3 loop: CASTLLNGGNTEAFF. In DNA, the CDR3 is TGCGCCAGCACCCTTTTGAACGGGGGGAACACTGAAGCTTTCTTT. V and J are TRBV4-3 and TRBJ1-1, with TRBD1 as a possible D gene (5 bases). Germline assignment: CDR1 LGHNA and CDR2 YSLEER. The CDR3 is made up of 15 amino acids. Trimming pared 7 bases from V and 1 base from J, leaving 16 bases between.